Below, one T cell receptor (beta chain) is given with its context. Antigen: not known. The data derive from a study of long-term antiretroviral therapy in people with HIV. In the study overall: The 2015 immediate-ART recommendation was preceded by the earliest samples by about a decade.

Version v3.0 of the immunoSEQ assay was performed at survey level. Sequencing was intended to reach about 40,000-50,000 T-cell genomes per sample. Only in-frame clones appear in the TCRdb table, and some are missing; sequencing was by immunoSEQ multiplex PCR. The table lists 18,000 or so clones, 80% to 90% of them singletons. The CDR3 totals 14 residues. Germline V CDR1 and CDR2: MNHNS, SASEGT. Losses at the gene ends were 6 bases for V and 5 bases for J; bases not matched to a gene: 7. Findings and caveats of the study: From the mid-2000s to the late 2010s, blood was obtained, possibly while participants received older ART regimens. Repertoires with HIV possessed tighter CDR3 length spans than those of controls.

The genes are TRBV6-1 and TRBJ1-1; TRBD1 aligns across 9 bases. Sequenced material: unsorted PBMCs, taken 4.2 years after starting antiretroviral therapy. This TCR was sampled from a man aged 50 to 60 with HIV. CDR3 DNA sequence: TGTGCCAGCAGCCCTCTAGGACAGGGGACTGAAGCTTTCTTT. The encoded protein is CASSPLGQGTEAFF.